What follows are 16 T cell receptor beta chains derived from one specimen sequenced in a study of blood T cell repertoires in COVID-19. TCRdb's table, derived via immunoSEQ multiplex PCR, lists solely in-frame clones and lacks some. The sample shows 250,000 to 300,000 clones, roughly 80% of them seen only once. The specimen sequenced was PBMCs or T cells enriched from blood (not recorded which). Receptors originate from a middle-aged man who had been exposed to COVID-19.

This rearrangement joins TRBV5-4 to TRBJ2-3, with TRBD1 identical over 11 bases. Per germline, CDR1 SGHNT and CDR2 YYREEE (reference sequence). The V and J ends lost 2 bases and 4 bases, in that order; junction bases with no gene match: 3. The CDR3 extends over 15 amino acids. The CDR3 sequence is CASSLPGQGADTQYF. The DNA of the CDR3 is TGTGCCAGCAGCTTACCGGGACAGGGGGCAGATACGCAGTATTTT. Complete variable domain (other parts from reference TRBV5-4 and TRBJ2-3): ETGVTQSPTHLIKTRGQQVTLRCSSQSGHNTVSWYQQALGQGPQFIFQYYREEENGRGNFPPRFSGLQFPNYSSELNVNALELDDSALYLCASSLPGQGADTQYFGPGTRLTVL.

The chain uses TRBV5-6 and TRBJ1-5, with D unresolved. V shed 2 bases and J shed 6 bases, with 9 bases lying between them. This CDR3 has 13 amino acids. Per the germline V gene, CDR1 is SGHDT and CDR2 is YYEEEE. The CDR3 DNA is TGTGCCAGCAGCTTCTCGTCGGGTCAGCCCCAGCATTTT. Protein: CASSFSSGQPQHF.

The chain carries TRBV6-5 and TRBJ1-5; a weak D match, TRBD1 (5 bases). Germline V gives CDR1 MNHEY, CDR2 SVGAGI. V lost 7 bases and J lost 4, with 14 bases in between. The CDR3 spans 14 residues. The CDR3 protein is CASTALGGNQPQHF. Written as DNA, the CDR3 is TGTGCCAGCACCGCACTCGGGGGAAATCAGCCCCAGCATTTT.

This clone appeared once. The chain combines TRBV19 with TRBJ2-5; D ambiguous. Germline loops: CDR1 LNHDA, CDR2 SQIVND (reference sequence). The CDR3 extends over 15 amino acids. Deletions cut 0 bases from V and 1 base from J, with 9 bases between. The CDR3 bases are TGTGCCAGTAGTATAGATAATAACTTCCAAGAGACCCAGTACTTC. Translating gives CASSIDNNFQETQYF. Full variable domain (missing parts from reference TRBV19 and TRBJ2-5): DGGITQSPKYLFRKEGQNVTLSCEQNLNHDAMYWYRQDPGQGLRLIYYSQIVNDFQKGDIAEGYSVSREKKESFPLTVTSAQKNPTAFYLCASSIDNNFQETQYFGPGTRLLVL.

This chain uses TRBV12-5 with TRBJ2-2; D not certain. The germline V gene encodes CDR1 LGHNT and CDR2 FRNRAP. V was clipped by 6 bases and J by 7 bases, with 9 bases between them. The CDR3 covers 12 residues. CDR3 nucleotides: TGTGCTAGTGGCGATGGAGTCGGGGAGCTGTTTTTT. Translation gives CASGDGVGELFF.

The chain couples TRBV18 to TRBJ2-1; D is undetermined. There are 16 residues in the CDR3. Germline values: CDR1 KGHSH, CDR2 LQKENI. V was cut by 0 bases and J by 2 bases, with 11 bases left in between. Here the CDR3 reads CASSPPSRPTYNEQFF. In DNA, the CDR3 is TGTGCCAGCTCACCACCTTCCAGGCCTACCTACAATGAGCAGTTCTTC.

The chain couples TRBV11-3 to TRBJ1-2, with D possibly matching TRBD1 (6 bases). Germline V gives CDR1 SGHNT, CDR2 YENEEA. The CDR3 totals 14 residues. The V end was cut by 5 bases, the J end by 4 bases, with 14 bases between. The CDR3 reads CASSINRVPYGYTF. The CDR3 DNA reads TGTGCCAGCAGCATTAACAGGGTCCCCTATGGCTACACCTTC.

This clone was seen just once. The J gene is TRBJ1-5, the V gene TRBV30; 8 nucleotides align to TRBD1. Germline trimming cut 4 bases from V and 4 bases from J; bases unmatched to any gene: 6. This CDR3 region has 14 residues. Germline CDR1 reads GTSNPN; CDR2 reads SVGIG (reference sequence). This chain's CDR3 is CAWTPGQGNQPQHF. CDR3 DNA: TGTGCCTGGACCCCCGGACAGGGTAATCAGCCCCAGCATTTT. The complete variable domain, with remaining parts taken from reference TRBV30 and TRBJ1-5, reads SQTIHQWPATLVQPVGSPLSLECTVEGTSNPNLYWYRQAAGRGLQLLFYSVGIGQISSEVPQNLSASRPQDRQFILSSKKLLLSDSGFYLCAWTPGQGNQPQHFGDGTRLSIL.

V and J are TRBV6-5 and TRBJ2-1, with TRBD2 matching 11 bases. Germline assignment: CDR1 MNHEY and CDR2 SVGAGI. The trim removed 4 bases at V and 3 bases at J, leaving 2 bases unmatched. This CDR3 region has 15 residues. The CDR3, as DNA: TGTGCCAGCAGTTCTAGCGGGAGGATCTACAATGAGCAGTTCTTC. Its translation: CASSSSGRIYNEQFF.

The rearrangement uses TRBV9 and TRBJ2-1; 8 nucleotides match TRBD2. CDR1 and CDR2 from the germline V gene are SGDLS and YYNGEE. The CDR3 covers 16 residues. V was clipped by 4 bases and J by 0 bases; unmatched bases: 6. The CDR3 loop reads CASSHSGSDSYNEQFF. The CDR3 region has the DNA TGTGCCAGCAGCCACAGCGGGAGCGACTCCTACAATGAGCAGTTCTTC.

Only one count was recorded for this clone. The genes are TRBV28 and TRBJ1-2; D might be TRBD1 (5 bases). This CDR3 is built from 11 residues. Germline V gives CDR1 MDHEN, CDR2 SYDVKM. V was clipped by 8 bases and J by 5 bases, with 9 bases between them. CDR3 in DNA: TGTGCCAGCTTCGGGGGATATGGCTACACCTTC. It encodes CASFGGYGYTF.

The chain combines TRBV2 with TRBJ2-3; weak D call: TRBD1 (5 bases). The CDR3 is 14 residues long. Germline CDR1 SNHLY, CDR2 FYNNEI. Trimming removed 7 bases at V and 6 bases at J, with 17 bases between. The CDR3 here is CASKLDIAADTQYF. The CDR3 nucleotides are TGTGCCAGCAAATTGGACATAGCAGCGGATACGCAGTATTTT.

CDR3 in DNA: TGTGCCACCCGATTCAGGGTGAACACTGAAGCTTTCTTT. Encoded protein: CATRFRVNTEAFF. The gene calls are TRBV6-5 and TRBJ1-1, with a weak D call TRBD1 (5 bases). V shed 10 bases and J shed 0 bases, with 12 bases lying between them. Germline V CDR1 and CDR2: MNHEY, SVGAGI. The length of the CDR3 is 13 residues.

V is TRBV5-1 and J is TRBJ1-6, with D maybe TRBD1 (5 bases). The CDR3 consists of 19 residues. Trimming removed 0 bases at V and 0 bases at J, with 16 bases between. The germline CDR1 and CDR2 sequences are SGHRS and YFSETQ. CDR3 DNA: TGCGCCAGCAGCTTGGTGGGGCCAGGCGGGGGCTCCTATAATTCACCCCTCCACTTT. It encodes CASSLVGPGGGSYNSPLHF.

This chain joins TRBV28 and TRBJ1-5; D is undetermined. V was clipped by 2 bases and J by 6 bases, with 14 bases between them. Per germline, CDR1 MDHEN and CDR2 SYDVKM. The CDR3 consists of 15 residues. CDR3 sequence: CASSLRGFGFQPQHF. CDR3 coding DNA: TGTGCCAGCAGTTTACGGGGATTTGGCTTTCAGCCCCAGCATTTT.

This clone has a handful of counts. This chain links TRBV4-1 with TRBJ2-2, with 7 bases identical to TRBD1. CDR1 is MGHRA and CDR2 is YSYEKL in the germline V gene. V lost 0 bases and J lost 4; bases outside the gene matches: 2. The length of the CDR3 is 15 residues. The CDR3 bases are TGCGCCAGCAGCCAAGAAGGACAGGTCACCGGGGAGCTGTTTTTT. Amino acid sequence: CASSQEGQVTGELFF.